A single sample gave rise to the 23 T cell receptor beta chains below, sequenced in a study of T cell repertoires in cytomegalovirus infection. Each CDR3 protein gets one entry after TCRdb re-called the reads with MiXCR. The sample has some 920,000 distinct CDR3 sequences, about a third seen once. These receptors are not linked to any known antigen. Sample: cultured CD8+ T cells from PBMCs, taken from culture after CMV antigen stimulation. The receptors shown here come from a human donor in good health (CMV status not recorded). Some clones in this sample may be carry-over from other donors' samples.

The CDR3 loop is CATSRDGGNSPLHF. The DNA of the CDR3 is TGTGCCACCAGCAGAGATGGGGGGAATTCACCCCTCCACTTT. The chain joins TRBV15 to TRBJ1-6, with a tentative D call TRBD1 (5 bases). The germline V gene has CDR1 LNHNV and CDR2 YYDKDF (reference sequence). There are 14 residues in the CDR3. The ends were cut back, 0 bases at V and 7 bases at J, with 7 bases in the middle.

This clonotype has a count of ten or more. This chain uses TRBV7-9 with TRBJ2-1; no reliable D call. This CDR3 has 17 residues. V dropped 5 bases and J dropped 0 bases, with 17 bases sitting between them. The germline V gene encodes CDR1 SEHNR and CDR2 FQNEAQ (reference sequence). The CDR3, as DNA: TGTGCCAGCAGCCTTCCTGGGTTGGGAAGCTCCTACAATGAGCAGTTCTTC. As protein: CASSLPGLGSSYNEQFF.

The rearrangement links TRBV6-6 to TRBJ1-1; 7 nucleotides line up with TRBD1. The V and J ends lost 0 bases and 0 bases, in that order; junction bases with no gene match: 7. Germline CDR1 MNHNY, CDR2 SVGAGI (reference sequence). This CDR3 has 17 amino acids. The DNA for the CDR3 is TGTGCCAGCAGTTACTCGAGCAGGGGGGTTATGAACACTGAAGCTTTCTTT. Its protein is CASSYSSRGVMNTEAFF.

There are many counts of this clonotype. The chain carries TRBV7-2 and TRBJ2-3; D ambiguous. Germline values: CDR1 SGHTA, CDR2 FQGNSA. This CDR3 spans 15 amino acids. Trimming shortened V by 6 bases and J by 0 bases, and 13 bases separated the two germline ends. This CDR3 is CASSHGITSTDTQYF. CDR3 bases: TGTGCCAGCAGTCATGGGATTACTAGCACAGATACGCAGTATTTT. Combining the CDR3 with reference TRBV7-2 and TRBJ2-3 gives the whole variable domain GAGVSQSPSNKVTEKGKDVELRCDPISGHTALYWYRQSLGQGLEFLIYFQGNSAPDKSGLPSDRFSAERTGGSVSTLTIQRTQQEDSAVYLCASSHGITSTDTQYFGPGTRLTVL.

This clonotype showed up just a few times. The chain combines TRBV7-8 with TRBJ2-1; D is unresolved. CDR1 SGHVS and CDR2 FQNEAQ come from the germline V gene. This CDR3 is 12 amino acids long. V lost 5 bases and J lost 4, with 6 bases in between. The CDR3 protein is CASSRKYNEQFF. The CDR3 DNA sequence: TGTGCCAGCAGCCGAAAATACAATGAGCAGTTCTTC.

This clonotype was observed once. The chain uses TRBV27 and TRBJ2-7; 8 bases align to TRBD1. Germline trimming cut 2 bases from V and 6 bases from J; bases unmatched to any gene: 6. The CDR3 covers 14 residues. Germline assignment: CDR1 MNHEY and CDR2 SMNVEV (reference sequence). CDR3 sequence reads: CASSLSAGGTEQYV. As DNA, the CDR3 is TGTGCCAGCAGTTTAAGTGCAGGGGGCACCGAGCAGTACGTC.

This clonotype showed up just a few times. The chain has TRBV18 and TRBJ1-5; tentative D call: TRBD1 (6 bases). The CDR3 loop spans 15 amino acids. The germline V and J ends were trimmed by 5 bases and 5 bases, with 16 bases remaining between them. Germline CDR1 reads KGHSH; CDR2 reads LQKENI. The CDR3 loop reads CASSWGQARDQPQHF. In nucleotides, the CDR3 is TGTGCCAGCTCATGGGGGCAAGCGCGGGATCAGCCCCAGCATTTT.

This clonotype was recorded at least ten times. V gene TRBV27 combines with J gene TRBJ1-1; D unresolved. Germline-derived CDR1 and CDR2 are MNHEY and SMNVEV (reference sequence). V lost 5 bases and J 5 bases, leaving 15 bases between the germline ends. This CDR3 comprises 14 residues. In DNA, the CDR3 is TGTGCCAGCAGTCCCGCGGGGATGAGGACTGAAGCTTTCTTT. Amino acid sequence: CASSPAGMRTEAFF.

This clonotype was counted between two and nine times. This sequence joins TRBV12-3 or TRBV12-4 and TRBJ1-2, with 12 bases identical to TRBD1. The CDR3 totals 13 residues. V lost 4 bases and J lost 9; bases outside the gene matches: 3. This CDR3 reads CASSSGQGARYTF. In DNA, the CDR3 is TGTGCCAGCAGTTCGGGACAGGGGGCTCGCTACACCTTC.

The chain recombines TRBV28 with TRBJ1-3, with D unclear. Per the germline V gene, CDR1 is MDHEN and CDR2 is SYDVKM. Trimming removed 2 bases at V and 10 bases at J, with 21 bases between. The CDR3 loop spans 16 amino acids. The CDR3 loop reads CASSLEGDIWERTIYF. For the CDR3, the DNA is TGTGCCAGCAGTTTAGAAGGCGACATCTGGGAACGGACCATATATTTT.

The chain joins TRBV27 to TRBJ2-4, with a possible D match to TRBD2 (6 bases). Germline loops: CDR1 MNHEY, CDR2 SMNVEV (reference sequence). This CDR3 is built from 16 residues. V gave up 7 bases and J gave up 0 bases, with 16 bases separating them. CDR3: CASTPTSSLAKNIQYF. In DNA form, the CDR3 reads TGTGCCAGCACCCCGACTAGTTCCCTAGCCAAAAACATTCAGTACTTC.

This clonotype has more than one count but fewer than ten. V and J are TRBV7-6 and TRBJ1-1; possibly TRBD1 for D (5 bases). CDR3 length: 19 residues. Germline values: CDR1 SGHVS, CDR2 FNYEAQ. V gave up 5 bases and J gave up 0 bases, with 25 bases separating them. The DNA of the CDR3 is TGTGCCAGCAGCCCGCACCTTCCACAGGACTACCTCATGAACACTGAAGCTTTCTTT. Its protein product is CASSPHLPQDYLMNTEAFF.

This clonotype has a handful of counts. The gene calls are TRBV27 and TRBJ2-5, with D tentatively TRBD1 (5 bases). Trimming cost V 8 bases and J 5 bases, with 12 bases left between them. CDR1 is MNHEY and CDR2 is SMNVEV in the germline V gene (reference sequence). The CDR3 contains 12 residues. In DNA form, the CDR3 reads TGTGCCAGCCGCCAGGGCACGGAGACCCAGTACTTC. It codes for CASRQGTETQYF.

This clonotype was seen more than once but under ten times. This chain uses TRBV7-9 with TRBJ2-7; D may be TRBD2 (6 bases). The CDR3 length is 13 residues. V shed 5 bases and J shed 3 bases, with 11 bases lying between them. CDR1 is SEHNR, CDR2 FQNEAQ, per germline (reference sequence). CDR3 DNA: TGTGCCAGCAGCCCTAAGGAGGGCTACGAGCAGTACGTC. Translation gives CASSPKEGYEQYV.

V usage is TRBV27 and J usage is TRBJ1-1, with TRBD1 as a possible D gene (5 bases). V dropped 7 bases and J dropped 4 bases, with 16 bases sitting between them. The CDR3 sequence is 14 residues long. Germline V gene lookup returns CDR1 MNHEY and CDR2 SMNVEV (reference sequence). The chain's CDR3 is CASIGDLAGTEAFF. In DNA, the CDR3 is TGTGCCAGCATTGGGGACCTTGCCGGCACTGAAGCTTTCTTT.

This chain uses TRBV11-2 with TRBJ2-7, with a weak D call TRBD2 (6 bases). The V and J ends lost 5 bases and 2 bases respectively, with 13 bases between them. Per the germline V gene, CDR1 is SGHAT and CDR2 is FQNNGV. The CDR3 runs 14 residues. CDR3 in DNA: TGTGCCAGCAGCCCCCCGGGGGATCCCTACGAGCAGTACGTC. This gives the protein CASSPPGDPYEQYV.

This sequence joins TRBV7-9 and TRBJ1-1; 7 positions agree with TRBD1. Germline loops: CDR1 SEHNR, CDR2 FQNEAQ (reference sequence). V trimming: 1 base; J trimming: 1 base; junction bases outside the gene matches: 6. The CDR3 totals 16 residues. CDR3 DNA sequence: TGTGCCAGCAGCTTAGGGTACAGGGGCGAGAACACTGAAGCTTTCTTT. This codes for CASSLGYRGENTEAFF.

J is TRBJ1-2 and V is TRBV6-1; D remains ambiguous. Germline loops: CDR1 MNHNS, CDR2 SASEGT. Trimming took off 2 bases at V and 2 bases at J, with 6 bases between the two ends. This CDR3 region has 13 residues. The CDR3 here is CASSEYENYGYTF. The CDR3 bases are TGTGCCAGCAGTGAATATGAAAACTATGGCTACACCTTC.

This CDR3 is CASSVAGDGYEQYF. The CDR3 DNA reads as TGTGCCAGCAGCGTAGCGGGGGATGGCTACGAGCAGTACTTC. This chain links TRBV9 with TRBJ2-7, with a tentative D call TRBD2 (6 bases). The CDR3 totals 14 residues. The germline V gene has CDR1 SGDLS and CDR2 YYNGEE. V lost 0 bases, J lost 3 bases, and 10 bases lay in between.

This clonotype has a handful of counts. The chain carries TRBV6-6 and TRBJ1-5; maybe TRBD1 (5 bases). Germline V gene data show CDR1 as MNHNY and CDR2 as SVGAGI (reference sequence). The CDR3 consists of 14 residues. Trimming took off 5 bases at V and 8 bases at J, with 16 bases between the two ends. The CDR3 is CASSGGGREEPQHF. The CDR3 region has the DNA TGTGCCAGCAGTGGCGGGGGGAGGGAAGAGCCCCAGCATTTT.

The sample holds many counts of this clonotype. The rearrangement links TRBV11-1 to TRBJ2-1; D gene uncertain. Germline V gene data show CDR1 as SGHAT and CDR2 as FQDESV (reference sequence). The CDR3 loop spans 13 amino acids. V lost 1 base, J lost 8 bases, and 9 bases lay in between. Written as DNA, the CDR3 is TGTGCCAGCAGCTTAGTAGGGCGTCATGAGCAGTTCTTC. Its translation is CASSLVGRHEQFF.

The genes are TRBV6-5 and TRBJ2-1; the match to TRBD2 covers 11 bases. The J segment lost 7 bases and the V segment lost 5 bases, leaving 10 bases of the junction unmatched. CDR3 length: 16 residues. Germline CDR1 and CDR2: MNHEY and SVGAGI. DNA of the CDR3: TGTGCCAGCAGTACACTTAGCGGGGGGGCTCATAATGAGCAGTTCTTC. Translating it yields CASSTLSGGAHNEQFF.

This clonotype was seen at least ten times. The genes are TRBV7-9 and TRBJ1-1; possible D gene TRBD1, 5 bases. With 5 bases removed from V and 6 bases from J, the gap between germline ends came to 7 bases. There are 11 residues in the CDR3. Germline V gene lookup returns CDR1 SEHNR and CDR2 FQNEAQ (reference sequence). For the CDR3, the DNA is TGTGCCAGCAGCCCGGGACCTGAAGCTTTCTTT. Amino acids: CASSPGPEAFF. The variable domain in full, completed from reference TRBV7-9 and TRBJ1-1, reads DTGVSQNPRHKITKRGQNVTFRCDPISEHNRLYWYRQTLGQGPEFLTYFQNEAQLEKSRLLSDRFSAERPKGSFSTLEIQRTEQGDSAMYLCASSPGPEAFFGQGTRLTVV.